Given below is one TCR beta chain in context. Its cognate antigen has yet to be identified. A read error may account for a junction end that differs from germline. According to the germline V gene, CDR1 reads SGHRS and CDR2 reads YFSETQ. From the cysteine up to the phenylalanine, the CDR3 has a length of 12 residues. Just CDR3 DNA is preserved here, 36 bases in frame from base 1. These data originate in a study of blood T cell repertoires in COVID-19 (TCRdb year 2020). Background on the whole study: Collaborator samples came from the United States, Italy and Spain and covered acute and convalescent phases of COVID-19. The prospective study material was composed of cDNA or gDNA derived from T cells, B-cell-depleted T cells, or PBMCs. Subjects who had been exposed to COVID-19, were actively infected with it, or had recovered from it provided the deeply sampled blood TCRbeta repertoires that made up the dataset. The repertoires were released in a freely available public database intended as a resource for research on the immune response to SARS-CoV-2. The samples were drawn from the first 160 participants of the ongoing ImmuneRACE study and from roughly 1,300 subjects provided by 6 global collaborators. The sample metadata nearly always contained a de-identified subject ID, COVID-19 status, age in years and sex. Where available, HLA class I and class II types were taken from metadata supplied by the sample provider and were not determined by assay-based typing.

The immunoSEQ Assay, a bias-controlled multiplex PCR, was used to amplify TCRbeta CDR3 regions from genomic DNA. Processing in the source paper ran as follows. The number of nucleated cells in each sample was estimated from the amplification of reference gene primers within the assay. Sequence reads were collapsed and filtered to measure the absolute abundance of every unique TCRbeta CDR3 rearrangement. For each sample, productive Simpson clonality was calculated as the square root of Simpson's diversity index over productive rearrangements. TCRdb obtained this table from immuneACCESS and retained in-frame rearrangements with V and J assigned. These tables miss some clones; where compared with another copy, unresolved V genes account for less than half of the shortfall, and the remainder is unexplained. V, J and clone size derive from that table, while D and trimming were established from the DNA sequence. This sample holds some 270,000 clones; 80% to 90% were observed only once. Over 2.5% of the sample belongs to the ten largest clones.

The paper as a whole reports these results and caveats: The amount of clinical and demographic metadata varied by source and participant and was provided uncurated.

In the prospective study, participants were about 18 to 95 years old, resided in around 25 geographic areas of the United States, and were enrolled through a virtual design. To assign participants to cohorts, the prospective study relied on clinical history that participants themselves reported in a screening survey and a study questionnaire. Exposed participants had been in contact with someone with a PCR-confirmed or clinician-diagnosed COVID-19 case within 2 weeks of study entry. Mobile phlebotomists in the prospective study collected whole blood, serum and a nasopharyngeal or oropharyngeal swab from every participant. Participants in the prospective study had the option to provide additional blood draws and questionnaires over an approximately 2-month period. Blood samples from the prospective study were shipped frozen or at room temperature prior to DNA extraction.

The chain is encoded by TRBV5-1 joined to TRBJ1-2; 7 central nucleotides agree with TRBD1. The TCR was taken from a woman aged 40-49 years who had been exposed to COVID-19. Sequencing was performed on PBMCs or T cells enriched from blood (not recorded which). Here the CDR3 is given as CASSKGGRGYTF. The DNA is TGTGCCAGCAGCAAAGGGGGCAGGGGCTACACCTTC. With the rest looked up from the reference TRBV5-1 and TRBJ1-2 genes rather than sequenced, the full variable domain is KAGVTQTPRYLIKTRGQQVTLSCSPISGHRSVSWYQQTPGQGLQFLFEYFSETQRNKGNFPGRFSGRQFSNSRSEMNVSTLELGDSALYLCASSKGGRGYTFGSGTRLTVV.